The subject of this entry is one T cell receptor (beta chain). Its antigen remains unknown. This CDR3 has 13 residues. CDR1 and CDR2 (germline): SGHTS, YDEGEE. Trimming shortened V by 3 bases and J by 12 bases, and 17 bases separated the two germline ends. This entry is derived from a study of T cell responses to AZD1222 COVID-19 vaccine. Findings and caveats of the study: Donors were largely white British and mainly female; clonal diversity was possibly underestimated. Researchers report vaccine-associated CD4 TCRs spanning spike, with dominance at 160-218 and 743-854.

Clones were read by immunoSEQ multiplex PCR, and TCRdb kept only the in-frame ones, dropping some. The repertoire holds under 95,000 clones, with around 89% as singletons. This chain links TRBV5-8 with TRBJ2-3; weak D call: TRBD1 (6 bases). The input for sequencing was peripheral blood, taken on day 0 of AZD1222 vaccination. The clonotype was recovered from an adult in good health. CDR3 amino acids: CASSSQGAGGQYF. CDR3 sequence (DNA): TGTGCCAGCAGCTCACAGGGAGCTGGGGGCCAGTATTTT.